The 10 T cell receptor beta chains in this list originate from one sample, sequenced in a study of shared clonotypes between healthy human individuals. Using immunoSEQ multiplex PCR, the repertoire was profiled, and TCRdb retains in-frame clones only, with some absent. The repertoire has just over 2,000,000 clones, roughly 96% of them found once; the top ten carry 0.1% to 0.15%. The sample taken for sequencing was naive CD4+ T cells sorted from blood. Subset denoted: CD45RA+ positively selected. These receptors were obtained from a young man in good health.

The CDR3 DNA sequence: TGTGCCAGCAGTGACCAGGGGCCCGGGGGAGGGGCCAACGTCCTGACTTTC. Translation gives CASSDQGPGGGANVLTF. V and J are TRBV2 and TRBJ2-6; D may correspond to TRBD1 or TRBD2 (6 bases each). With 3 bases removed from V and 4 bases from J, the gap between germline ends came to 16 bases. Germline V gene sequence: CDR1 SNHLY, CDR2 FYNNEI. This CDR3 is 17 amino acids long.

This clone appeared once. CDR3: CASRAGSDADTQYF. In DNA, the CDR3 is TGCGCCAGCAGAGCCGGGTCCGATGCCGATACGCAGTATTTT. The gene calls are TRBV10-1 and TRBJ2-3; no definite D call. The CDR3 covers 14 residues. Trimming took 6 bases from V and 6 from J, leaving 16 bases between them. Germline V lookup: CDR1 WNHNN, CDR2 SYGVQD (reference sequence).

As to this clone: The same CDR3 can be traced to other DNA sequences in this sample. The chain joins TRBV6-5 to TRBJ1-4, with a weak D call TRBD1 (5 bases). The V and J ends lost 8 bases and 8 bases respectively, with 9 bases between them. This CDR3 has 11 amino acids. Germline CDR1 MNHEY, CDR2 SVGAGI. CDR3 sequence: CASGRGEKLFF. CDR3 in DNA: TGTGCCAGCGGTCGGGGGGAAAAACTGTTTTTT.

The V and J genes are TRBV15 and TRBJ2-7; D is possibly TRBD2 (5 bases). From germline, CDR1 is LNHNV and CDR2 YYDKDF (reference sequence). This CDR3 comprises 15 residues. The V end was cut by 0 bases, the J end by 3 bases, with 12 bases between. CDR3 region: CATSRDLQRSYEQYF. CDR3 DNA: TGTGCCACCAGCAGAGATCTACAGCGGAGCTACGAGCAGTACTTC.

V is TRBV11-2 and J is TRBJ2-7; 15 bases align to TRBD2. The CDR3 sequence is 18 residues long. V lost 5 bases to trimming and J lost 2 bases; unmatched junction nucleotides: 10. Germline V gene sequence: CDR1 SGHAT, CDR2 FQNNGV. The CDR3 region is CASSKGLAGGPGAYEQYF. In DNA, the CDR3 is TGTGCCAGCAGCAAAGGACTAGCGGGAGGGCCGGGGGCCTACGAGCAGTACTTC.

CDR3 nucleotide sequence: TGTGCCAGCAGCTTCGGACAGGGCACAGATACGCAGTATTTT. This codes for CASSFGQGTDTQYF. The chain recombines TRBV5-8 with TRBJ2-3; 7 nucleotides align to TRBD1. This CDR3 region has 14 residues. V lost 2 bases to trimming and J lost 1 base; unmatched junction nucleotides: 1. Germline V lookup: CDR1 SGHTS, CDR2 YDEGEE.

This chain joins TRBV6-5 and TRBJ2-1; D is undetermined. The CDR3 is 11 residues long. Trimming pared 8 bases from V and 5 bases from J, leaving 7 bases between. The germline V gene has CDR1 MNHEY and CDR2 SVGAGI. The CDR3 protein is CASEGDNEQFF. The CDR3 DNA is TGTGCCAGCGAAGGAGACAATGAGCAGTTCTTC.

A remark on this clone: Other DNA sequences in the same sample also yield this CDR3. V and J are TRBV6-1 and TRBJ2-7; D remains ambiguous. Between the trimmed V and J ends, which lost 2 bases and 4 bases, there was a span of 3 bases. CDR1 MNHNS and CDR2 SASEGT come from the germline V gene. The CDR3 consists of 11 residues. This CDR3 reads CASSELYEQYF. The DNA for the CDR3 is TGTGCCAGCAGTGAATTGTACGAGCAGTACTTC.

The chain combines TRBV5-6 with TRBJ2-7; D gene ambiguous. Germline CDR1 and CDR2: SGHDT and YYEEEE. The V end was cut by 3 bases, the J end by 3 bases, with 7 bases between. CDR3 length: 12 residues. As DNA, the CDR3 is TGTGCCAGCAGCTGGGGAAGCTACGAGCAGTACTTC. The encoded protein is CASSWGSYEQYF.

This chain links TRBV7-9 with TRBJ2-2, with a tentative D call TRBD2 (5 bases). The CDR3 runs to 14 residues. The germline CDR1 and CDR2 sequences are SEHNR and FQNEAQ (reference sequence). V lost 5 bases and J lost 5, with 12 bases in between. CDR3 in amino acids: CASSRPGETGELFF. The CDR3 nucleotides read TGTGCCAGCAGCCGCCCCGGGGAAACCGGGGAGCTGTTTTTT.